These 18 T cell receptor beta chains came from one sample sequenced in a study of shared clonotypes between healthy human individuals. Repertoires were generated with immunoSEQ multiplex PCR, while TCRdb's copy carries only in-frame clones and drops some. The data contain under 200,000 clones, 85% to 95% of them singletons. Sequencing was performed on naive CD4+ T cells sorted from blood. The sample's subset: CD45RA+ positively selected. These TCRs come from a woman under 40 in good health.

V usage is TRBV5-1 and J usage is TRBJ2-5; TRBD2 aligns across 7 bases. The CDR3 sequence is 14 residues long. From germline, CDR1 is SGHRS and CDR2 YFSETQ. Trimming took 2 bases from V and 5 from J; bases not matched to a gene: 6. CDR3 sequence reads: CASSFREVWETQYF. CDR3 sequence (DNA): TGCGCCAGCAGCTTCCGGGAGGTATGGGAGACCCAGTACTTC.

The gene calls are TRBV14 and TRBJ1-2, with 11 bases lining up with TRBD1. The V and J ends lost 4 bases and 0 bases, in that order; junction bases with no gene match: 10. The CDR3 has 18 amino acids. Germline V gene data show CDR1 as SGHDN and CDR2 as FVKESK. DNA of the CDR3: TGTGCCAGCAGCCGGACAGGGGGCCCGCGTATAACTAACTATGGCTACACCTTC. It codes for CASSRTGGPRITNYGYTF. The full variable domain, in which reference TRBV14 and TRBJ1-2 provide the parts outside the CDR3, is EAGVTQFPSHSVIEKGQTVTLRCDPISGHDNLYWYRRVMGKEIKFLLHFVKESKQDESGMPNNRFLAERTGGTYSTLKVQPAELEDSGVYFCASSRTGGPRITNYGYTFGSGTRLTVV.

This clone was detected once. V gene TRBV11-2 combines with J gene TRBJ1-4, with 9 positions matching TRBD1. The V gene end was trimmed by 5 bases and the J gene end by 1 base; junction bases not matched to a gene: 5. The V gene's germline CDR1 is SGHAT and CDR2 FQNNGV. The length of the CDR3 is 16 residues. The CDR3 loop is CASSRDRVETNEKLFF. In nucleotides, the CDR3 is TGTGCCAGCAGCCGGGACAGGGTAGAAACTAATGAAAAACTGTTTTTT.

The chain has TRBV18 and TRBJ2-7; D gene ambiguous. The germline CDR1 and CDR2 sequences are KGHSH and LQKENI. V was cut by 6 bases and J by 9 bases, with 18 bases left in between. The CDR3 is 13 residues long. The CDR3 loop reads CASSENVWLAQYF. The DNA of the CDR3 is TGTGCCAGCTCTGAAAACGTATGGCTCGCGCAGTACTTC.

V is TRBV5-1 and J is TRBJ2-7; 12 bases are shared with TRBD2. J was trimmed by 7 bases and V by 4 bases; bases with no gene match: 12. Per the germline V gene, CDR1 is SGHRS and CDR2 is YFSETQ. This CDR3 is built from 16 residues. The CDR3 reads CASSALAGGHWEEQYF. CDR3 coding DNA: TGCGCCAGCAGCGCACTAGCGGGAGGCCATTGGGAGGAGCAGTACTTC.

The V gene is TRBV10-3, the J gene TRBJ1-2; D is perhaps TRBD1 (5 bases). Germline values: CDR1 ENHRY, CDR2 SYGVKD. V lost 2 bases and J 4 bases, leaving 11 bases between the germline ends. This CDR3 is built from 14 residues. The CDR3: CAISEDRDLYGYTF. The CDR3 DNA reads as TGTGCCATCAGTGAGGATAGGGACCTCTATGGCTACACCTTC.

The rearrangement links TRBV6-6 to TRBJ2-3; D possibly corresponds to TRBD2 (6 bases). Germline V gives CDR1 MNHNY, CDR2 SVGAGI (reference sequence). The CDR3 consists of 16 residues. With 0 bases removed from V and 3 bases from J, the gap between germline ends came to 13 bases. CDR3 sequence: CASSYSRGVGTDTQYF. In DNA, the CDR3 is TGTGCCAGCAGTTACTCCCGCGGGGTGGGGACAGATACGCAGTATTTT.

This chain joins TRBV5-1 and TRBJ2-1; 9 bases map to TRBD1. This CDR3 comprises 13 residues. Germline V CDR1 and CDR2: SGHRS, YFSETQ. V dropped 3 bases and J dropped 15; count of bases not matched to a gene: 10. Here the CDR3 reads CASSSQPGQGSFF. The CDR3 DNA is TGCGCCAGCAGCTCGCAACCGGGACAGGGTTCGTTCTTC.

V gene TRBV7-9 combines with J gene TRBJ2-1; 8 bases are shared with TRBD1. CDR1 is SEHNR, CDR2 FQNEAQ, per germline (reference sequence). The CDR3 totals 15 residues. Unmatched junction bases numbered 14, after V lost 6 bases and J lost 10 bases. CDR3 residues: CASRHSGTGWNEQFF. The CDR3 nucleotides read TGTGCCAGCAGACATTCCGGGACAGGTTGGAACGAGCAGTTCTTC.

The CDR3 sequence: CASSLGFWDTEAFF. The DNA of the CDR3 is TGTGCCAGCAGCCTAGGATTCTGGGACACTGAAGCTTTCTTT. The chain carries TRBV11-2 and TRBJ1-1; D gene uncertain. CDR1 is SGHAT and CDR2 is FQNNGV in the germline V gene. The CDR3 length is 14 residues. V lost 5 bases and J lost 3, with 13 bases in between.

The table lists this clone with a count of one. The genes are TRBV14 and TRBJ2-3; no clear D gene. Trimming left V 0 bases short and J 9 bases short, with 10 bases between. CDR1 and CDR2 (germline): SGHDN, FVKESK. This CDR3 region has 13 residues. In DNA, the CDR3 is TGTGCCAGCAGCCAAGATTGGGGTGGGACGCAGTATTTT. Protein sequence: CASSQDWGGTQYF.

The CDR3 DNA reads as TGTGCCAGCAGTGACGGAGGGCAGGGACCTGAAGCTTTCTTT. Translating it yields CASSDGGQGPEAFF. The V call is TRBV2, the J call TRBJ1-1; D is perhaps TRBD1 (5 bases). V shed 3 bases and J shed 6 bases, with 14 bases lying between them. The CDR3 loop spans 14 amino acids. The V gene's germline CDR1 is SNHLY and CDR2 FYNNEI.

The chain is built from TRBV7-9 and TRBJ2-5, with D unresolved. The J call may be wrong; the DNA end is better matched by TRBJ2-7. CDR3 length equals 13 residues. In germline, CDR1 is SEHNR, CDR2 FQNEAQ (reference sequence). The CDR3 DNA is TGTGCCAGCAGCTTTTCACACTCCTACGAGCAGTACTTC. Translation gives CASSFSHSYEQYF.

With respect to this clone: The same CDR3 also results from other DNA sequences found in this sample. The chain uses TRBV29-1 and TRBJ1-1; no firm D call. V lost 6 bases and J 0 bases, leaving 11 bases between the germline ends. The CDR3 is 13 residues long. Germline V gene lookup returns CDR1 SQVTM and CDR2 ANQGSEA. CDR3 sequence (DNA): TGCAGCGTCGCCGGGAGGATGAACACTGAAGCTTTCTTT. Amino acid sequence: CSVAGRMNTEAFF.

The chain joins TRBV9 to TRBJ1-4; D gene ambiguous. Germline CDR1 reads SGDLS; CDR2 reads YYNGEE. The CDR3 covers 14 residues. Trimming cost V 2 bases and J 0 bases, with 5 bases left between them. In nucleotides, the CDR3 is TGTGCCAGCAGCGTTGGTGCAACTAATGAAAAACTGTTTTTT. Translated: CASSVGATNEKLFF.

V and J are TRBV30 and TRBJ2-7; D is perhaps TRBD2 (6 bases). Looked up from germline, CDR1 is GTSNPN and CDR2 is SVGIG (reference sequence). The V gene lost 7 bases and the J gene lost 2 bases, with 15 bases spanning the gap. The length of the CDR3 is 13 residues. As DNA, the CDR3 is TGTGCCTCTTTCCGGGACTCCCCCTACGAGCAGTACTTC. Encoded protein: CASFRDSPYEQYF.

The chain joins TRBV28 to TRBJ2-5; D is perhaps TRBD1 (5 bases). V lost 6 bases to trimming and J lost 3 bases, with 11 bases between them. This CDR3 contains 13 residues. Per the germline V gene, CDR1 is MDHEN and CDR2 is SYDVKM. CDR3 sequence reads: CASSLTREETQYF. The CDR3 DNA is TGTGCCAGCAGCCTTACCAGGGAAGAGACCCAGTACTTC.

The CDR3 protein is CASEIILYEQYF. The CDR3 DNA follows: TGCGCCAGCGAGATTATACTCTACGAGCAGTACTTC. The J gene is TRBJ2-7, the V gene TRBV5-1; D remains unclear. The germline V gene encodes CDR1 SGHRS and CDR2 YFSETQ. This CDR3 contains 12 residues. The V and J ends lost 7 bases and 3 bases respectively, with 11 bases between them.